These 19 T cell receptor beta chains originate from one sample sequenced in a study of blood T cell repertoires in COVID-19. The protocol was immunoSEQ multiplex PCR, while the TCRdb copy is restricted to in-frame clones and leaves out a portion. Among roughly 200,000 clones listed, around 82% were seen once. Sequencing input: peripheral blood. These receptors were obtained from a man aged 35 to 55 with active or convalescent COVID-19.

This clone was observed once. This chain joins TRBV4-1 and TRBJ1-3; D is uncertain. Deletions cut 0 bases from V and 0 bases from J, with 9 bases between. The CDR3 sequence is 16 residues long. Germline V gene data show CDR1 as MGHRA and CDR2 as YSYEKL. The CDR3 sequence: CASSQDPLSSGNTIYF. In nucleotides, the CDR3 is TGCGCCAGCAGCCAAGATCCTCTAAGCTCTGGAAACACCATATATTTT.

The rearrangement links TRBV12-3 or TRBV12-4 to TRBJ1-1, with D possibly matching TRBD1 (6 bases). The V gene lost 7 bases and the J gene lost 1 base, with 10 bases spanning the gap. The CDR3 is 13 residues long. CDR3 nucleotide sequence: TGTGCCAGCACCCCGACAGGGAACACTGAAGCTTTCTTT. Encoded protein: CASTPTGNTEAFF.

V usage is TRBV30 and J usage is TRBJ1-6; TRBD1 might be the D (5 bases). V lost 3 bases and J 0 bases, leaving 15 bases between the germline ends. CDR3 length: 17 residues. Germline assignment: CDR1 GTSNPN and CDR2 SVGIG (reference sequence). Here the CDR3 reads CAWSPRQWNSYNSPLHF. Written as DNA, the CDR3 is TGTGCCTGGAGCCCTAGACAGTGGAACTCCTATAATTCACCCCTCCACTTT.

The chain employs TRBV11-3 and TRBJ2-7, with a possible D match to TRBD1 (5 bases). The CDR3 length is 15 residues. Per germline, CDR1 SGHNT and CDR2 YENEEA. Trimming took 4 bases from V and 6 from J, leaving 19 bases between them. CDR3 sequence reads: CASSSQGAFPSEQYF. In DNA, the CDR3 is TGTGCCAGCAGCTCCCAGGGTGCTTTTCCGTCCGAGCAGTACTTC.

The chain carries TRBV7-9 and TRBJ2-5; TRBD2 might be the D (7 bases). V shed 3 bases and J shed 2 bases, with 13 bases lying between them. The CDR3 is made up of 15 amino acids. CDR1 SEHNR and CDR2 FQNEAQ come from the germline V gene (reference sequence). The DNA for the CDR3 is TGTGCCAGCAGCTTTGGGGGGGCAAGGCAAGAGACCCAGTACTTC. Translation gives CASSFGGARQETQYF.

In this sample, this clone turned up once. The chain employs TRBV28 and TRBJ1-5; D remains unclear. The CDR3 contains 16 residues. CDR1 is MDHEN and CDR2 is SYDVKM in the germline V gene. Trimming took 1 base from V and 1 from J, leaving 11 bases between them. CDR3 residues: CASSLYGGLSNQPQHF. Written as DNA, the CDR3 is TGTGCCAGCAGTTTATATGGAGGGCTGAGCAATCAGCCCCAGCATTTT.

The CDR3 DNA reads TGTGCCACCCCCAGGGACAGGGGCAATCAGCCCCAGCATTTT. It codes for CATPRDRGNQPQHF. The chain couples TRBV6-4 to TRBJ1-5; the match to TRBD1 covers 9 bases. The CDR3 is 14 amino acids. V dropped 10 bases and J dropped 2; count of bases not matched to a gene: 6. Germline-derived CDR1 and CDR2 are MRHNA and SNTAGT.

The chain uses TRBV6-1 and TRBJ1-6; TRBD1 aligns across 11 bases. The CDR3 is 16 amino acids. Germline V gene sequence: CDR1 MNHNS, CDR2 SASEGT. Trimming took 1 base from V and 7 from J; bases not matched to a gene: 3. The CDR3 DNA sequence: TGTGCCAGCAGTGAAGTCGGGACAGGGGGAAATTCACCCCTCCACTTT. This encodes CASSEVGTGGNSPLHF.

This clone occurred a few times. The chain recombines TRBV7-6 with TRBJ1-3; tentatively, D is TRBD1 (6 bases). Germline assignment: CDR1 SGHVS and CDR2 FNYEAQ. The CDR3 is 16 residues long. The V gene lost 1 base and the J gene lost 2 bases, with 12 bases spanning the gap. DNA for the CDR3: TGTGCCAGCAGCTTAGGGGAACAGGGTACTGGAAACACCATATATTTT. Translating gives CASSLGEQGTGNTIYF.

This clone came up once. CDR3 sequence (DNA): TGTGCCTGGAGTGTAGGGCTTTCGGGGGAAAAACTGTTTTTT. Protein sequence: CAWSVGLSGEKLFF. The J gene is TRBJ1-4, the V gene TRBV30; D not certain. Germline values: CDR1 GTSNPN, CDR2 SVGIG (reference sequence). This CDR3 is 14 amino acids long. V was clipped by 0 bases and J by 8 bases, with 13 bases between them.

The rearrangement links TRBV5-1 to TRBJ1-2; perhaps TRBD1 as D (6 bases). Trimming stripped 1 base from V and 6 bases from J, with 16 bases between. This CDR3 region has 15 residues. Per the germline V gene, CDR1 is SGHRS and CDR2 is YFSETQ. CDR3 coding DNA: TGCGCCAGCAGCTTGAGTTCGACAGGAGACAATGGCTACACCTTC. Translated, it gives CASSLSSTGDNGYTF.

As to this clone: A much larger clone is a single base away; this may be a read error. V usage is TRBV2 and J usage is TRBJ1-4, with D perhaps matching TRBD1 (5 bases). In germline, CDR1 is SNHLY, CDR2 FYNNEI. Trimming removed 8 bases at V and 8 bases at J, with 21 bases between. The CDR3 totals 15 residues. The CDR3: CASGGSTRVQEKLFF. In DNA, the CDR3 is TGTGCCAGCGGGGGGAGCACACGGGTGCAGGAAAAACTGTTTTTT.

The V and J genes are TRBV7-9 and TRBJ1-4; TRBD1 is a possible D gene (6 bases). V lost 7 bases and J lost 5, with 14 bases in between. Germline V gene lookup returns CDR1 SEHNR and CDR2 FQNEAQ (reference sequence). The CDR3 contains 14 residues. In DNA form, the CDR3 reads TGTGCCAGCACCTTTGCGGGGGCAAATGAAAAACTGTTTTTT. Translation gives CASTFAGANEKLFF.

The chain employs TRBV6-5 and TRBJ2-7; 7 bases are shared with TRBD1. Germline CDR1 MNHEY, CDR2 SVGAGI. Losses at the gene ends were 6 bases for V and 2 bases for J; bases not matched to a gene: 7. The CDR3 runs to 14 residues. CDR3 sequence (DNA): TGTGCCAGCAGGTCCCGGGACAGTCCCTACGAGCAGTACTTC. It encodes CASRSRDSPYEQYF.

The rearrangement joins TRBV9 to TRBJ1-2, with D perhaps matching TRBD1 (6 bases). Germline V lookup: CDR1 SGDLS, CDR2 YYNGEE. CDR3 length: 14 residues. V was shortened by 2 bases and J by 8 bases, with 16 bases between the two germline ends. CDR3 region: CASSVDSSFGGYTF. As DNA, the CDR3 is TGTGCCAGCAGCGTGGACAGTTCTTTTGGGGGCTACACCTTC.

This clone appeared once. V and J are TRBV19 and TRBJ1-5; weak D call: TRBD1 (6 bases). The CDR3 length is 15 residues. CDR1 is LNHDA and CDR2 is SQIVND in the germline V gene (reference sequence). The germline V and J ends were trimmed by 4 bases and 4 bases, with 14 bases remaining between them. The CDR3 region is CASSTTGRGNQPQHF. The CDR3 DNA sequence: TGTGCCAGTAGTACTACAGGGAGAGGAAATCAGCCCCAGCATTTT. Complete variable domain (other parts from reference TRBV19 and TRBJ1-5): DGGITQSPKYLFRKEGQNVTLSCEQNLNHDAMYWYRQDPGQGLRLIYYSQIVNDFQKGDIAEGYSVSREKKESFPLTVTSAQKNPTAFYLCASSTTGRGNQPQHFGDGTRLSIL.

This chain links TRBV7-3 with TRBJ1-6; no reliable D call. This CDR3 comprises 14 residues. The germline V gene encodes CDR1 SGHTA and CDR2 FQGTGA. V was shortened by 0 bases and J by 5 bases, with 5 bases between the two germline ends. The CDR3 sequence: CASSLTGHNSPLHF. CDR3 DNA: TGTGCCAGCAGCTTAACCGGTCATAATTCACCCCTCCACTTT.

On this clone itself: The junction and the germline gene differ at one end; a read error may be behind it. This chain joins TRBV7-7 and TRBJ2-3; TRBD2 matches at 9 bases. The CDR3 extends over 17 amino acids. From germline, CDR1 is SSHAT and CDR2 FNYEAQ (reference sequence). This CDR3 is CASSLAVTSGSTDTQYF. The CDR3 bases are TGTGCTAGCAGCTTAGCCGTCACTAGCGGGAGCACAGATACGCAGTATTTT.

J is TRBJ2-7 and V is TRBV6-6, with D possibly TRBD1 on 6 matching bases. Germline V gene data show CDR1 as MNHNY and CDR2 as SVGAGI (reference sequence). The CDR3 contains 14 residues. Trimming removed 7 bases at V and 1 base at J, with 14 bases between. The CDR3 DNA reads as TGTGCCAGCACAAATACACAGGGTTCCTACGAGCAGTACTTC. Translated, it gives CASTNTQGSYEQYF.